This TCR beta chain was found in a study of human T cells and chemical hapten exposure. The time point was: pre-sensitization, week 0. Treatment meaning: therapeutic diphenylcyclopropenone sensitization with weekly scalp DPC. The germline V gene has CDR1 SQVTM and CDR2 ANQGSEA. The CDR3 is 13 residues long. V was pared by 6 bases and J by 6 bases, with 6 bases of the junction left unmatched. Each CDR3 protein gets one entry after TCRdb re-called the RACE reads with MiXCR. The table has 85,000 to 130,000 distinct CDR3 sequences, approximately 12% seen once. The TCR was taken from a woman in her 50s with alopecia areata. Some clones in this sample may be carry-over from other donors' samples. The V and J genes are TRBV29-1 and TRBJ2-3; TRBD2 matches 10 bases. The input for sequencing was whole blood, taken in connection with sensitization to the hapten diphenylcyclopropenone (DPC). The CDR3 is CSVSGGASDTQYF. Here the CDR3 DNA reads TGCAGCGTGAGCGGGGGGGCGTCGGATACGCAGTATTTT.